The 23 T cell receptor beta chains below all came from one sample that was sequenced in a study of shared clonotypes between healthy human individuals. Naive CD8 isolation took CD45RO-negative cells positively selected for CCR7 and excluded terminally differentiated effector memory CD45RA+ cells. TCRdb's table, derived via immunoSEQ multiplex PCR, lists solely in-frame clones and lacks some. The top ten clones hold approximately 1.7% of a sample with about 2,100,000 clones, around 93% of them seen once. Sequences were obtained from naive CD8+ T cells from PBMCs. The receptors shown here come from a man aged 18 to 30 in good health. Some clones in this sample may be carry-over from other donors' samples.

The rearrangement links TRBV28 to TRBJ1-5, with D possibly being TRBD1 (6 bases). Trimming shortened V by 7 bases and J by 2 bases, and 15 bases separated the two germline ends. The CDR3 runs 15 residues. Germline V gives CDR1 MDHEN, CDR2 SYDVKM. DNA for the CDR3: TGTGCCAGCAAAACACAGGGAAAGCGCAATCAGCCCCAGCATTTT. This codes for CASKTQGKRNQPQHF.

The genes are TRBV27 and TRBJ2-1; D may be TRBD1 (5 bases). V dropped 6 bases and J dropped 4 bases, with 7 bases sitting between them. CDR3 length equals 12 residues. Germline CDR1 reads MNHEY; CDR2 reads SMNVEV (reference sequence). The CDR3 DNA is TGTGCCAGCAGAAGACAGTACAATGAGCAGTTCTTC. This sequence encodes CASRRQYNEQFF.

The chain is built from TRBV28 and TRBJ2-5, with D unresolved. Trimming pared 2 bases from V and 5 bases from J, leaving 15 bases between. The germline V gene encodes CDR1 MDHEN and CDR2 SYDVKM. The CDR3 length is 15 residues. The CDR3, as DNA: TGTGCCAGCAGTTTAATCGGTGGGAAGATGGAGACCCAGTACTTC. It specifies CASSLIGGKMETQYF. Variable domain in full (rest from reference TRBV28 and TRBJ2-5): DVKVTQSSRYLVKRTGEKVFLECVQDMDHENMFWYRQDPGLGLRLIYFSYDVKMKEKGDIPEGYSVSREKKERFSLILESASTNQTSMYLCASSLIGGKMETQYFGPGTRLLVL.

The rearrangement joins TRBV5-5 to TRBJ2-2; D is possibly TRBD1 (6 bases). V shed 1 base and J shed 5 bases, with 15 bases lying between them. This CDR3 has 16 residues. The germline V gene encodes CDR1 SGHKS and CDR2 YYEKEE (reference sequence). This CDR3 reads CASSLSGVMRTGELFF. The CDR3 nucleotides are TGTGCCAGCAGCTTGTCAGGGGTAATGAGGACCGGGGAGCTGTTTTTT. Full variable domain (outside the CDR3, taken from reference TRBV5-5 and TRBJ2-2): DAGVTQSPTHLIKTRGQQVTLRCSPISGHKSVSWYQQVLGQGPQFIFQYYEKEERGRGNFPDRFSARQFPNYSSELNVNALLLGDSALYLCASSLSGVMRTGELFFGEGSRLTVL.

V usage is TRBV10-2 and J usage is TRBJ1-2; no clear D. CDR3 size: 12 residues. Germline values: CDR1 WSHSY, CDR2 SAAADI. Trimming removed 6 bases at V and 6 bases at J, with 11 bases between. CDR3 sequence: CASRSGPDGYTF. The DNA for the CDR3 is TGCGCCAGCAGATCTGGACCCGATGGCTACACCTTC.

CDR3 loop: CASSRVRGGVHIGYTF. DNA for the CDR3: TGTGCCAGCAGCCGGGTTCGTGGGGGGGTACACATAGGCTACACCTTC. The chain couples TRBV7-2 to TRBJ1-2; tentatively, D is TRBD1 (5 bases). Germline V gives CDR1 SGHTA, CDR2 FQGNSA. V was trimmed by 5 bases and J by 8 bases, leaving 24 bases between them. The CDR3 consists of 16 residues.

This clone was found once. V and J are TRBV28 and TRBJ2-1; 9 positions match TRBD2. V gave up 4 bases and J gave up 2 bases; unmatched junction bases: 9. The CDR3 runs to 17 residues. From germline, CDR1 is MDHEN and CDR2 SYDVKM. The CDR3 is CASSSIVAGETYNEQFF. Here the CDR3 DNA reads TGTGCCAGCAGTTCAATAGTAGCGGGAGAAACCTACAATGAGCAGTTCTTC.

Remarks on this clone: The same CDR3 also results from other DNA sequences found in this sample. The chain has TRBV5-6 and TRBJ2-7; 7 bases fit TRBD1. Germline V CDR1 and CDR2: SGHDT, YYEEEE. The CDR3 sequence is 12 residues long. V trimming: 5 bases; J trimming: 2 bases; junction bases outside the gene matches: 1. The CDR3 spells CASSDRAYEQYF. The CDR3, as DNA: TGTGCCAGCAGTGACAGGGCCTACGAGCAGTACTTC.

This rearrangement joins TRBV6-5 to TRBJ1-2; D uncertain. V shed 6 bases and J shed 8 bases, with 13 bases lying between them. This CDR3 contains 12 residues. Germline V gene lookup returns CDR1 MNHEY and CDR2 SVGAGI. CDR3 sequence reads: CASSSYTLGYTF. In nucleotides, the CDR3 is TGTGCCAGCAGCTCCTACACATTGGGCTACACCTTC.

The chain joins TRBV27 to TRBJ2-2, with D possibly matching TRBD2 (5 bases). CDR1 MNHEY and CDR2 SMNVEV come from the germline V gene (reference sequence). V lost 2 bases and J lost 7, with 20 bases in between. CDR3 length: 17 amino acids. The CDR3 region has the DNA TGTGCCAGCAGTTTAAGGAAGCAGACCTTAGGAGGCGGGGAGCTGTTTTTT. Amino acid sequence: CASSLRKQTLGGGELFF.

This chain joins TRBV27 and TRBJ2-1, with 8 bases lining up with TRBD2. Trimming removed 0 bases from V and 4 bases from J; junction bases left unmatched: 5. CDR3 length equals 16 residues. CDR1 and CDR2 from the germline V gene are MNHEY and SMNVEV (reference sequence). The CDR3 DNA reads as TGTGCCAGCAGTTTATCAGCGGGAGCAGGTTACAATGAGCAGTTCTTC. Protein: CASSLSAGAGYNEQFF.

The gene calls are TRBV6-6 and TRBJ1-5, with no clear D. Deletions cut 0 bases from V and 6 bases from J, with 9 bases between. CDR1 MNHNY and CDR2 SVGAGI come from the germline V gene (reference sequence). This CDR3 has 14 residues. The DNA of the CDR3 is TGTGCCAGCAGTTACTCCGAGGGTTTTCAGCCCCAGCATTTT. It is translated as CASSYSEGFQPQHF.

The CDR3 DNA sequence: TGTGCCAGCAGCTTTGACGGGGTGGGCAAAAACATTCAGTACTTC. Protein: CASSFDGVGKNIQYF. V usage is TRBV13 and J usage is TRBJ2-4; D may be TRBD2 (5 bases). Germline-derived CDR1 and CDR2 are PRHDT and FYEKMQ (reference sequence). Deletions cut 3 bases from V and 3 bases from J, with 12 bases between. This CDR3 comprises 15 residues.

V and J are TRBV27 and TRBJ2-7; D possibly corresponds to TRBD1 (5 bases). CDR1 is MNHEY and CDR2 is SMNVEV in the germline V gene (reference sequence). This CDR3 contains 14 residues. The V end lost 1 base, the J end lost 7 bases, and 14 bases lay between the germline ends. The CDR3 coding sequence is TGTGCCAGCAGTTTATACCCCAGACAGAAGGAGCAGTACTTC. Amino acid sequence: CASSLYPRQKEQYF.

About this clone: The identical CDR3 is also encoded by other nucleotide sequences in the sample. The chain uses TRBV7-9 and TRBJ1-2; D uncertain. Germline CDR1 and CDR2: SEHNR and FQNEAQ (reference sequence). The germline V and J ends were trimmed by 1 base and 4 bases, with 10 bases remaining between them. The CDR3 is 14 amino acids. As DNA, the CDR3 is TGTGCCAGCAGCTTAGGCGGCGGACCCTATGGCTACACCTTC. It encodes CASSLGGGPYGYTF.

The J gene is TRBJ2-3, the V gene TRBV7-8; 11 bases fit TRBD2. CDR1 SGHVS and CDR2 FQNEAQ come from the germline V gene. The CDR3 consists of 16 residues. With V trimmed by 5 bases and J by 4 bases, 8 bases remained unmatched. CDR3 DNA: TGTGCCAGCAGCCTCACTAGCGGGAGTGACTCAGATACGCAGTATTTT. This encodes CASSLTSGSDSDTQYF.

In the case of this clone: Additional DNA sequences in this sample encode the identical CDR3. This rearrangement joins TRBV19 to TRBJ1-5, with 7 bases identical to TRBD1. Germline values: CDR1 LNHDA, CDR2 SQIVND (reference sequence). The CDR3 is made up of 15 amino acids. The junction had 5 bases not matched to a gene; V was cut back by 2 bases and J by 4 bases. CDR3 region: CASSIWAGGNQPQHF. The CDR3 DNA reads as TGTGCCAGTAGTATATGGGCAGGGGGTAATCAGCCCCAGCATTTT.

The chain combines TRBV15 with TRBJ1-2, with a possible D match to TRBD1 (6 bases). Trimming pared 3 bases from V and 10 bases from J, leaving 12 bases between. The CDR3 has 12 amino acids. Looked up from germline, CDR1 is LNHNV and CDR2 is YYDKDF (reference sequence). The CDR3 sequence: CATSSWDNDYTF. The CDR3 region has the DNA TGTGCCACCAGCAGCTGGGACAATGACTACACCTTC.

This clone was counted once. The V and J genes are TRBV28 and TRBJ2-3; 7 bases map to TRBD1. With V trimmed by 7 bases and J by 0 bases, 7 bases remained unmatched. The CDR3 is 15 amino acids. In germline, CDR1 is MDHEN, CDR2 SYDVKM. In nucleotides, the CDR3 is TGTGCCAGCACTCCGGGACAGCTTAGCACAGATACGCAGTATTTT. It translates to CASTPGQLSTDTQYF.

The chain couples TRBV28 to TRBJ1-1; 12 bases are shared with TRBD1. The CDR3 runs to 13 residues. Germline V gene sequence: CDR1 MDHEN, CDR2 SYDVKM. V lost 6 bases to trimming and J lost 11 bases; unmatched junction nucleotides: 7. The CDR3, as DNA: TGTGCCAGCAGGGGACAGGGGGCCTCCGGGGCTTTCTTT. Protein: CASRGQGASGAFF.

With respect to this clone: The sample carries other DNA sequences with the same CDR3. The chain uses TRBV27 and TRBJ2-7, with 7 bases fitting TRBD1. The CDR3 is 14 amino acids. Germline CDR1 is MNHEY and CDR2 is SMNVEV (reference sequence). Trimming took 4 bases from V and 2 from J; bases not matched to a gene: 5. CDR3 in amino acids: CASSSRDRTYEQYF. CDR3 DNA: TGTGCCAGCAGTTCCCGGGACAGAACCTACGAGCAGTACTTC.

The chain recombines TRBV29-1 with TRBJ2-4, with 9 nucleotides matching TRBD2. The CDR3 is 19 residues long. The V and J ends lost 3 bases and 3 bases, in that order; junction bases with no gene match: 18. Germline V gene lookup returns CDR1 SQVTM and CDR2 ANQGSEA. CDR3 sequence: CSVDQPTYEREVVKNIQYF. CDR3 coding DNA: TGCAGCGTTGACCAACCGACATACGAGCGGGAGGTCGTCAAAAACATTCAGTACTTC.

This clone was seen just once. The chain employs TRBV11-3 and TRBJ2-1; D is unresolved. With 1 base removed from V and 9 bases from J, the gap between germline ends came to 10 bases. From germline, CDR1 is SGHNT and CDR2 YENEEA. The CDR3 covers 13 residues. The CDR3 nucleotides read TGTGCCAGCAGCTTAGTCTCGCAGACTGAGCAGTTCTTC. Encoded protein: CASSLVSQTEQFF.